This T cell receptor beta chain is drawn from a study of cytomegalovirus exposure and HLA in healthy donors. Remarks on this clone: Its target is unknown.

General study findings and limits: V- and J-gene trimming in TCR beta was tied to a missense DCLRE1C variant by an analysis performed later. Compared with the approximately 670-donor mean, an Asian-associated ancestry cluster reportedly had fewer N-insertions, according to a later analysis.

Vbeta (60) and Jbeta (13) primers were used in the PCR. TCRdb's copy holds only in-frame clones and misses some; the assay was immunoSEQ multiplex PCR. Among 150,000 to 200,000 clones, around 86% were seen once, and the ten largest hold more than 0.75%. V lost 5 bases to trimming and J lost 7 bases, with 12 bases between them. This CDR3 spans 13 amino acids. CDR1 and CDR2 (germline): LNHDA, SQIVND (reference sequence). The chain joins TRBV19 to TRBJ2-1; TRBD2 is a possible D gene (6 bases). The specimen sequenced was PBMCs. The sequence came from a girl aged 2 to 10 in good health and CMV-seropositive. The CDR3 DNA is TGTGCCAGTAGTCCGGGACTCGGGAATGAGCAGTTCTTC. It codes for CASSPGLGNEQFF.